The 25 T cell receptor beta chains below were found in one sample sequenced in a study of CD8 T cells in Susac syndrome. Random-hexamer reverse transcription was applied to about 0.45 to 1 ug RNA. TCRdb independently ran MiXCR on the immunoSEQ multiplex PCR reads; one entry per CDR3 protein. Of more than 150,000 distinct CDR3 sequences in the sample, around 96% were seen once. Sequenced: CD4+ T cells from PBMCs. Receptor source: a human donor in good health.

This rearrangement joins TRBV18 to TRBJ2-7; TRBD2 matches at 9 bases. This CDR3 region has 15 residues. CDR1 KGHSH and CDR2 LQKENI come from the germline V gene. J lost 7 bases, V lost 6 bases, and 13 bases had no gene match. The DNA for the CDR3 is TGTGCCAGCTCGCGTGGGGCTAGCGGGGCCTTGGAGCAGTACTTC. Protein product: CASSRGASGALEQYF.

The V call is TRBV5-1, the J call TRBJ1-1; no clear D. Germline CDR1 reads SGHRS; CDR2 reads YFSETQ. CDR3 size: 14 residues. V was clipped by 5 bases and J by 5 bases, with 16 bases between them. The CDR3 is CASSPDSGRTEAFF. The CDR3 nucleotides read TGCGCCAGCAGTCCGGATTCTGGGAGGACTGAAGCTTTCTTT.

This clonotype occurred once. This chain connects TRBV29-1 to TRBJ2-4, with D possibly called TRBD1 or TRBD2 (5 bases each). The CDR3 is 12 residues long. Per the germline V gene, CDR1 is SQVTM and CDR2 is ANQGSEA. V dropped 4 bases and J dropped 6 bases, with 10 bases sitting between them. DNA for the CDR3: TGCAGCGTTGGGGGGACGGTAAACATTCAGTACTTC. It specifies CSVGGTVNIQYF.

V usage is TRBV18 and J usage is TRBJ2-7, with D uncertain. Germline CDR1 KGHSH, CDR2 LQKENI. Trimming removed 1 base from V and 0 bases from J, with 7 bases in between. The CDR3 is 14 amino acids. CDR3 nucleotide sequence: TGTGCCAGCTCACCACTAGGAAGCTCCTACGAGCAGTACTTC. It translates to CASSPLGSSYEQYF.

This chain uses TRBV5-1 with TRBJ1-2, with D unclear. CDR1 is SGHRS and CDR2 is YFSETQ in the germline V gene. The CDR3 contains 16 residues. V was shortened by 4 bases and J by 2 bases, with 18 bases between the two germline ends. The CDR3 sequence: CASSPGSGGANYGYTF. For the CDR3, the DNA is TGCGCCAGCAGCCCCGGGAGTGGCGGAGCCAACTATGGCTACACCTTC.

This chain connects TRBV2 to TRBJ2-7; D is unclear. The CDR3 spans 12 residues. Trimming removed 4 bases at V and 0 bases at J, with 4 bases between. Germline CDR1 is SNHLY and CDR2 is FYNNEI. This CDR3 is CASSVLSYEQYF. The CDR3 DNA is TGTGCCAGCAGTGTCCTCTCCTACGAGCAGTACTTC.

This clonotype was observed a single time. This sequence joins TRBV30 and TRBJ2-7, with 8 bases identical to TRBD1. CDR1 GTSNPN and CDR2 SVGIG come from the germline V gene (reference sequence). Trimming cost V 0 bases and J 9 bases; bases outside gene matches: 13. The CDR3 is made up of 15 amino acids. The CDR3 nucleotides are TGTGCCTGGAGTGTCCCGACGGGACAGGTTGCGGGGCAGTACTTC. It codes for CAWSVPTGQVAGQYF. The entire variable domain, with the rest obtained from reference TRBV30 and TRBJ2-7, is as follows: SQTIHQWPATLVQPVGSPLSLECTVEGTSNPNLYWYRQAAGRGLQLLFYSVGIGQISSEVPQNLSASRPQDRQFILSSKKLLLSDSGFYLCAWSVPTGQVAGQYFGPGTRLTVT.

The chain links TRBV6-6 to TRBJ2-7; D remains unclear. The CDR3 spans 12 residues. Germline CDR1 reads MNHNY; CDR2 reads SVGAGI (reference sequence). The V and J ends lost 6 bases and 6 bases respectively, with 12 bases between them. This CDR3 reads CASSERRGEQYF. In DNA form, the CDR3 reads TGTGCCAGCAGCGAGAGACGTGGCGAGCAGTACTTC.

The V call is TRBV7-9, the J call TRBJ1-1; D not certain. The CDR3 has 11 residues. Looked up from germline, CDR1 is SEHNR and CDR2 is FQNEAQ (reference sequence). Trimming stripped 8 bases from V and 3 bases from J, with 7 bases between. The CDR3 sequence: CASSVDTEAFF. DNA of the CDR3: TGTGCCAGCTCTGTTGACACTGAAGCTTTCTTT.

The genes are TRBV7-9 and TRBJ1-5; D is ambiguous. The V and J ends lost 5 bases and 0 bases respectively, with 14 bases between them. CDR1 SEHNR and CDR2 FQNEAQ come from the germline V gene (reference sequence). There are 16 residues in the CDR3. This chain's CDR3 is CASSLGRASSNQPQHF. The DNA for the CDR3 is TGTGCCAGCAGCCTCGGCCGGGCCTCTAGCAATCAGCCCCAGCATTTT.

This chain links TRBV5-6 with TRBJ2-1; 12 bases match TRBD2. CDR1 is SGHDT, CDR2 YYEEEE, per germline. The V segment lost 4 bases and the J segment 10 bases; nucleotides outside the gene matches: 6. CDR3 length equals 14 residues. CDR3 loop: CASSEGLAGNEQFF. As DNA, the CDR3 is TGTGCCAGCAGCGAAGGACTAGCGGGGAACGAGCAGTTCTTC.

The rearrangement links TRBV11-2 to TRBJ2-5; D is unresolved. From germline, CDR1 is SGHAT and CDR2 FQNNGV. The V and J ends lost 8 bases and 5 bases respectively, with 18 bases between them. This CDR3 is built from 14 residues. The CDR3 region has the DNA TGTGCCAGCGGATTGTTTGGACCGCAGGAGACCCAGTACTTC. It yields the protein CASGLFGPQETQYF.

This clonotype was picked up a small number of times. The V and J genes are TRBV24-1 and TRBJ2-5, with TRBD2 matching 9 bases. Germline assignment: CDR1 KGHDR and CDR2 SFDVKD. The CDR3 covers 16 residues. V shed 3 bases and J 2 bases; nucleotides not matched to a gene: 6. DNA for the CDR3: TGTGCCACCAGTGATCCGGGACTAGCCGAACAAGAGACCCAGTACTTC. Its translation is CATSDPGLAEQETQYF.

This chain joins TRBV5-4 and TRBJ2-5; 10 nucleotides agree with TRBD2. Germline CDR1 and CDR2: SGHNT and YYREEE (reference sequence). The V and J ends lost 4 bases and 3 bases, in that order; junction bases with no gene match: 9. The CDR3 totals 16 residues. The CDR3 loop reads CASSITSGDGEETQYF. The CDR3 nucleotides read TGTGCCAGCAGCATCACTAGCGGGGACGGAGAAGAGACCCAGTACTTC.

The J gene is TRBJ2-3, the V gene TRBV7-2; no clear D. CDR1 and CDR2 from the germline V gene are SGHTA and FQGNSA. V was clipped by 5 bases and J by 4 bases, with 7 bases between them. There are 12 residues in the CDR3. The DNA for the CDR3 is TGTGCCAGCAGCAAAGCCGCAGATACGCAGTATTTT. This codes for CASSKAADTQYF. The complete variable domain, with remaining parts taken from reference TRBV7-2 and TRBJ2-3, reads GAGVSQSPSNKVTEKGKDVELRCDPISGHTALYWYRQSLGQGLEFLIYFQGNSAPDKSGLPSDRFSAERTGGSVSTLTIQRTQQEDSAVYLCASSKAADTQYFGPGTRLTVL.

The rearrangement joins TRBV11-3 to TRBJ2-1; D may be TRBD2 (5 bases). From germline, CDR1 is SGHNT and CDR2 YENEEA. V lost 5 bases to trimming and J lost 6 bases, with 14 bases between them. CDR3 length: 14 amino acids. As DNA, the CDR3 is TGTGCCAGCAGCGCGTCCGGGATCGCCAATGAGCAGTTCTTC. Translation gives CASSASGIANEQFF.

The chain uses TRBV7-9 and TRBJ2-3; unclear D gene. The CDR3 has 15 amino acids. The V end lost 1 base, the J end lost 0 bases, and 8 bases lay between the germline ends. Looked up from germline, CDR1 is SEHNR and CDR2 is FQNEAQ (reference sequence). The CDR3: CASSLVGTSTDTQYF. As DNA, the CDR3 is TGTGCCAGCAGCTTAGTGGGCACCAGCACAGATACGCAGTATTTT.

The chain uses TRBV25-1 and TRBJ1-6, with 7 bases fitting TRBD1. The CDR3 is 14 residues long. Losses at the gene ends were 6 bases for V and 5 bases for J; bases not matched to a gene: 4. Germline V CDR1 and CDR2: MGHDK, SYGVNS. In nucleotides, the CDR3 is TGTGCCAGCAGGGAGACAGGGAATAATTCACCCCTCCACTTT. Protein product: CASRETGNNSPLHF.

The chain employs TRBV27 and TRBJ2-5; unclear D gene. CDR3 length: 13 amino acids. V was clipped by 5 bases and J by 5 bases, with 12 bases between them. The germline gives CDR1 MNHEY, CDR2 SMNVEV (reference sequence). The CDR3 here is CASSRAFGETQYF. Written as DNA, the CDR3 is TGTGCCAGCAGTCGTGCCTTTGGGGAGACCCAGTACTTC.

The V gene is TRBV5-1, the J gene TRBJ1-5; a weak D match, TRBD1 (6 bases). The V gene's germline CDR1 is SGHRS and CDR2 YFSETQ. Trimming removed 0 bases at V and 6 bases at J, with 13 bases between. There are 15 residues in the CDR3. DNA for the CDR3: TGCGCCAGCAGCTTGGACACAGGGTGGGGTCAGCCCCAGCATTTT. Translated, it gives CASSLDTGWGQPQHF.

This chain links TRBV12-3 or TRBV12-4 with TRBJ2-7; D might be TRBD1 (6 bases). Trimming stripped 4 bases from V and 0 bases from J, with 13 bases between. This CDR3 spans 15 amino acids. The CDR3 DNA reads TGTGCCAGCAGTTCAACCGGGACAAGCTCCTACGAGCAGTACTTC. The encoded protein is CASSSTGTSSYEQYF.

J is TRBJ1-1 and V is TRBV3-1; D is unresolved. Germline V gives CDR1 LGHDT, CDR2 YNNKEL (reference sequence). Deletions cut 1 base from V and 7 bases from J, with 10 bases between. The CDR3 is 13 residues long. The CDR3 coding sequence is TGTGCCAGCAGCCAAGGGGCGGACCTTGAAGCTTTCTTT. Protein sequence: CASSQGADLEAFF.

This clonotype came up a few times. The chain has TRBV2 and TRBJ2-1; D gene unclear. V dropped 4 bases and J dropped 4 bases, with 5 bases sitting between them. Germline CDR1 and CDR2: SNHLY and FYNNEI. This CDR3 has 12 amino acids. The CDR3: CASSGEYNEQFF. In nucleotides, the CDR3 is TGTGCCAGCAGTGGGGAATACAATGAGCAGTTCTTC.

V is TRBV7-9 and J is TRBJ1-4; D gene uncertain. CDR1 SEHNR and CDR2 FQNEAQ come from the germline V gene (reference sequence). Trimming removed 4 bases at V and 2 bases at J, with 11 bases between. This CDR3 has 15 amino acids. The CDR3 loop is CASSSGLATNEKLFF. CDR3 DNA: TGTGCCAGCAGCTCCGGCTTGGCGACTAATGAAAAACTGTTTTTT. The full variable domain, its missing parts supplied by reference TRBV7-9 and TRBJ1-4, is DTGVSQNPRHKITKRGQNVTFRCDPISEHNRLYWYRQTLGQGPEFLTYFQNEAQLEKSRLLSDRFSAERPKGSFSTLEIQRTEQGDSAMYLCASSSGLATNEKLFFGSGTQLSVL.

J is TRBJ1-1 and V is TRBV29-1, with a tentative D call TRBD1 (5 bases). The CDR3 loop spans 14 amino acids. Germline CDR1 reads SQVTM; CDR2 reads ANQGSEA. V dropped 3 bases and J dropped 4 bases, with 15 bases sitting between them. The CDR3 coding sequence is TGCAGCGTTGAGGGGGGAAGGGGATCCACTGAAGCTTTCTTT. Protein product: CSVEGGRGSTEAFF.